These 8 T cell receptor beta chains were all obtained from the same sample, sequenced in a study of vaccination and CD4 T cells after COVID-19. Treatment meaning: roughly 10-day PBMC culture with coronavirus spike peptide pools or control peptides (ViraFEST assay). Cultured CD4+ T-cell DNA underwent Oncomine TCR Beta short-read sequencing. TCRdb reanalysed the PCR reads using MiXCR and keeps one entry per CDR3 protein. The sample carries some 19,000 distinct CDR3 sequences, about two fifths recorded once. The antigens these receptors bind are not known. Source material: cultured CD4+ T cells from blood. These receptors were obtained from a human donor with COVID-19.

J is TRBJ1-6 and V is TRBV5-1, with D uncertain. V was pared by 7 bases and J by 8 bases, with 16 bases between. The germline CDR1 and CDR2 sequences are SGHRS and YFSETQ. CDR3 length: 14 residues. CDR3 DNA: TGCGCCAGCGCTGGGGTCGGTGGGGATTCACCCCTCCACTTT. It specifies CASAGVGGDSPLHF.

For this clonotype: Germline is not matched at one junction end, which may reflect a read error. CDR3 in amino acids: CASSAPGQPNEKLFF. The CDR3 nucleotides are TGTGCCAGCAGTGCCCCAGGACAGCCTAATGAAAAACTGTTTTTT. The chain carries TRBV10-3 and TRBJ1-4; a possible D gene is TRBD1 (6 bases). Germline CDR1 ENHRY, CDR2 SYGVKD. The CDR3 runs to 15 residues.

The chain combines TRBV30 with TRBJ2-5; D is perhaps TRBD1 or TRBD2 (5 bases each). V was shortened by 1 base and J by 10 bases, with 10 bases between the two germline ends. The germline V gene has CDR1 GTSNPN and CDR2 SVGIG (reference sequence). The CDR3 has 11 amino acids. The CDR3 DNA is TGTGCCTGGAGTGCGGGGCAGATCCAGTACTTC. Translating it yields CAWSAGQIQYF.

The chain has TRBV5-1 and TRBJ1-6, with D possibly being TRBD1 (5 bases). The CDR3 runs to 16 residues. The V gene lost 4 bases and the J gene lost 8 bases, with 19 bases spanning the gap. Germline V CDR1 and CDR2: SGHRS, YFSETQ. CDR3 nucleotides: TGCGCCAGCAGCCGTCGAGGAGGGGCGCCTGATTCACCCCTCCACTTT. Protein product: CASSRRGGAPDSPLHF.

Only a few counts were recorded for this clonotype. V gene TRBV6-1 combines with J gene TRBJ1-5, with 9 bases that match TRBD1. The ends lost 3 bases at V and 7 bases at J; junction bases unmatched: 10. The CDR3 length is 16 residues. Germline V gene lookup returns CDR1 MNHNS and CDR2 SASEGT. Here the CDR3 reads CASSEPGQGLSQPQHF. The DNA for the CDR3 is TGTGCCAGCAGTGAGCCGGGACAGGGTTTGAGCCAGCCCCAGCATTTT.

The genes are TRBV11-2 and TRBJ1-2; a possible D gene is TRBD1 (5 bases). V was cut by 4 bases and J by 4 bases, with 19 bases left in between. Germline loops: CDR1 SGHAT, CDR2 FQNNGV. This CDR3 is built from 16 residues. The CDR3 region is CASSSLMGPAGYGYTF. The DNA for the CDR3 is TGTGCCAGCAGCTCATTAATGGGACCCGCCGGCTATGGCTACACCTTC. Drawing the rest from reference TRBV11-2 and TRBJ1-2, the complete variable domain is EAGVAQSPRYKIIEKRQSVAFWCNPISGHATLYWYQQILGQGPKLLIQFQNNGVVDDSQLPKDRFSAERLKGVDSTLKIQPAKLEDSAVYLCASSSLMGPAGYGYTFGSGTRLTVV.

The gene calls are TRBV5-1 and TRBJ2-7; TRBD2 is a possible D gene (5 bases). The CDR3 runs to 15 residues. Deletions cut 5 bases from V and 3 bases from J, with 18 bases between. The V gene's germline CDR1 is SGHRS and CDR2 YFSETQ. CDR3 in DNA: TGCGCCAGCAGGGTGAGGGCCCTTGGGGACTACGAGCAGTACTTC. Translation gives CASRVRALGDYEQYF.

A few counts support this clonotype. The junction departs from germline at one end; a sequencing error may be responsible. The rearrangement uses TRBV10-2 and TRBJ1-5; D not certain. The CDR3 totals 12 residues. Germline V gene sequence: CDR1 WSHSY, CDR2 SAAADI. The CDR3 DNA reads as TGCGCCAGCAGTGATAGCTATCAGCCCCAGCATTTT. The encoded protein is CASSDSYQPQHF.